This TCR beta chain was sequenced during a study of blood T cells in healthy people across ages. The CDR3 length is 15 residues. V was clipped by 3 bases and J by 0 bases, with 9 bases between them. Germline CDR1 reads KGHSH; CDR2 reads LQKENI. Each sample gave at least 6 million isolated PBMCs. This clonotype was counted a few times. A second PCR, run for about 7 to 11 cycles, used a sample-barcoded 5' primer plus a J-beta primer mix. MiXCR was run by TCRdb on the 5' RACE reads, yielding one entry per CDR3 protein. The sample has some 1.4 million distinct CDR3 sequences, around two fifths seen once; the top ten hold approximately 7.9%.

The TCR originated in a woman aged 18-29 years in good health. The V call is TRBV18, the J call TRBJ1-5; a weak D match, TRBD1 (5 bases). Sequencing input: blood. CDR3 amino acids: CASSPRGYSNQPQHF. CDR3 in DNA: TGTGCCAGCTCACCCCGGGGGTATAGCAATCAGCCCCAGCATTTT. Looking up the rest from reference TRBV18 and TRBJ1-5 gives the full variable domain: NAGVMQNPRHLVRRRGQEARLRCSPMKGHSHVYWYRQLPEEGLKFMVYLQKENIIDESGMPKERFSAEFPKEGPSILRIQQVVRGDSAAYFCASSPRGYSNQPQHFGDGTRLSIL.